Included here is one T cell receptor (beta chain) sequence, with context. The antigen is unknown. The PCR contained 60 Vbeta and 13 Jbeta primers. Here immunoSEQ multiplex PCR was the method, and the copy in TCRdb shows in-frame clones only, minus some. Altogether 160,000 or so clones are present, roughly 80% being singletons, with the ten largest covering 1.4%. The sample comes from a study of cytomegalovirus exposure and HLA in healthy donors. Whole-study findings and limits: Judged likely to be a sequencing artifact was a cluster of highly shared sequence variants. An analysis done earlier found most TCR beta V segments productive about 87% or about 30% of the time.

The ends were cut back, 5 bases at V and 1 base at J, with 8 bases in the middle. CDR1 is KGHSH, CDR2 LQKENI, per germline. CDR3 length equals 13 residues. This rearrangement joins TRBV18 to TRBJ1-1; maybe TRBD1 (5 bases). The sequenced sample consisted of PBMCs. The receptor's source is a male donor in good health and CMV-seronegative. The CDR3, as DNA: TGTGCCAGCTCAACAGGAGAGAACACTGAAGCTTTCTTT. Its translation is CASSTGENTEAFF.